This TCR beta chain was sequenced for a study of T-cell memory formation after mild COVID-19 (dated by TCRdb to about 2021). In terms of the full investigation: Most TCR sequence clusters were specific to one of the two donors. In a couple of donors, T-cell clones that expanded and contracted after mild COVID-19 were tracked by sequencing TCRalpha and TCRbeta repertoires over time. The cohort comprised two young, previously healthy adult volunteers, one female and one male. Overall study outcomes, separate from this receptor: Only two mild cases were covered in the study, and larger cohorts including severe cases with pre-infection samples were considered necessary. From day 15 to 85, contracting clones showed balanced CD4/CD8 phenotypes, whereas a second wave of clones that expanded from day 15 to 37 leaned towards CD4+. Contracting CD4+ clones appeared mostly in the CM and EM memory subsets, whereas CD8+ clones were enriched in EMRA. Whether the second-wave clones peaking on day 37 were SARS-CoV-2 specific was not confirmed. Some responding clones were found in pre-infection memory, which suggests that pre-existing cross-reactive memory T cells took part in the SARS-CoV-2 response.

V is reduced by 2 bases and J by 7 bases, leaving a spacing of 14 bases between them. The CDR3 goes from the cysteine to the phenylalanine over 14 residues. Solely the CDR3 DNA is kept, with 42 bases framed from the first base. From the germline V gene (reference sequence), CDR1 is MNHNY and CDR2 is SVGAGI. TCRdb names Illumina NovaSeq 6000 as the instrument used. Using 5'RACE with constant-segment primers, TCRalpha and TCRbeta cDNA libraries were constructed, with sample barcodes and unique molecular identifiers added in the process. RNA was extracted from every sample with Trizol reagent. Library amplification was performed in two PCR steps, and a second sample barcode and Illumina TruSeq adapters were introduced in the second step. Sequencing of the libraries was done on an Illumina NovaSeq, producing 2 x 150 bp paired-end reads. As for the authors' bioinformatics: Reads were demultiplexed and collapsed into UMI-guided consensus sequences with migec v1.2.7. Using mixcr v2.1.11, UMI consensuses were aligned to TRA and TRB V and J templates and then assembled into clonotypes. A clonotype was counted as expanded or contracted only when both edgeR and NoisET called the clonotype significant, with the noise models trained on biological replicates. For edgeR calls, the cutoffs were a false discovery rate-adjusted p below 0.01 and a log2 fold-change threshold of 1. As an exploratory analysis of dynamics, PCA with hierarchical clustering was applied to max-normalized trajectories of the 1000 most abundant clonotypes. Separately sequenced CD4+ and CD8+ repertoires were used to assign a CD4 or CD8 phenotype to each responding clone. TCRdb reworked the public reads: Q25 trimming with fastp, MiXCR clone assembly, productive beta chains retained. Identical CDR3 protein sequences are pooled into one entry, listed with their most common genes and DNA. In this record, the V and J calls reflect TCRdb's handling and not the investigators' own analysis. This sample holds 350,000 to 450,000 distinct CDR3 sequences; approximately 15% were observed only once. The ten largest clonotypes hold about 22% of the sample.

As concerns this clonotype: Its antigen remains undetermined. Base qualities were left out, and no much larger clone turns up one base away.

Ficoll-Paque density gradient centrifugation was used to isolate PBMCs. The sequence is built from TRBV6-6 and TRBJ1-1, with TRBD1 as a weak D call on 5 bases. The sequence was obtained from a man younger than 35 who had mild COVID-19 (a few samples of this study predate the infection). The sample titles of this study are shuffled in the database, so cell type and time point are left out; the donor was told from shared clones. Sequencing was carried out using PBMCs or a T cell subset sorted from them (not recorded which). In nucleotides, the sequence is TGTGCCAGCAGTTACCCCAAGGGGACTGATGAAGCTTTCTTT. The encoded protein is CASSYPKGTDEAFF.